The 21 T cell receptor beta chains reported below all come from one sample, sequenced in a study of monozygotic twins with inflammatory bowel disease. TCRdb re-analyzed the 5' RACE reads; it lists each CDR3 protein once, without DNA. The ten top clones account for 2% to 2.5%, within a sample of 400,000 to 500,000 distinct CDR3 sequences. The material sequenced was blood. These receptors originate from a human donor with ulcerative colitis or Crohn's disease, or a healthy co-twin of an affected twin (not recorded which).

The genes are TRBV12-3 or TRBV12-4 and TRBJ2-7; with no DNA, the TCRdb D assignment of TRBD1 cannot be verified. The CDR3 covers 14 residues. CDR3 sequence: CASSFGQGSNEQYF.

The rearrangement uses TRBV3-1 and TRBJ1-4; TCRdb returns TRBD1, unconfirmable since there is no DNA. The CDR3 has 13 residues. Germline V gives CDR1 LGHDT, CDR2 YNNKEL (reference sequence). The CDR3 loop is CASSRQGGEKLFF.

The V and J genes are TRBV28 and TRBJ2-3. Looked up from germline, CDR1 is MDHEN and CDR2 is SYDVKM. The CDR3 is 12 residues long. Here the CDR3 reads CASSLMRDTQYF.

The CDR3 spells CASSLEVANTGELFF. The rearrangement links TRBV5-4 to TRBJ2-2. The CDR3 spans 15 residues. The V gene's germline CDR1 is SGHNT and CDR2 YYREEE (reference sequence).

The chain combines TRBV3-1 with TRBJ1-2; lacking DNA, the TRBD1 call made by TCRdb goes unchecked. Germline loops: CDR1 LGHDT, CDR2 YNNKEL (reference sequence). The CDR3 runs to 15 residues. CDR3 sequence: CASSVKSPGSTRYTF.

V usage is TRBV5-1 and J usage is TRBJ2-3; TCRdb reports TRBD2, a call that lacks DNA to check it against. The CDR3 loop spans 16 amino acids. Looked up from germline, CDR1 is SGHRS and CDR2 is YFSETQ. CDR3 loop: CASSLGAGGITDTQYF.

CDR3 residues: CATQGGKGTQYF. The V gene is TRBV24-1, the J gene TRBJ2-3; the D gene TCRdb calls, TRBD2, cannot be checked with no DNA. The germline V gene encodes CDR1 KGHDR and CDR2 SFDVKD. This CDR3 contains 12 residues.

The chain couples TRBV5-4 to TRBJ2-3; TCRdb lists TRBD1, though no DNA is available to test this call. The CDR3 has 16 residues. The germline gives CDR1 SGHNT, CDR2 YYREEE (reference sequence). The CDR3 loop reads CASSFPGLQPTDTQYF. Variable domain in full (rest from reference TRBV5-4 and TRBJ2-3): ETGVTQSPTHLIKTRGQQVTLRCSSQSGHNTVSWYQQALGQGPQFIFQYYREEENGRGNFPPRFSGLQFPNYSSELNVNALELDDSALYLCASSFPGLQPTDTQYFGPGTRLTVL.

The chain has TRBV6-1 and TRBJ2-6; TCRdb proposes TRBD1, but this gene call is untestable without DNA. Germline values: CDR1 MNHNS, CDR2 SASEGT. The CDR3 has 16 residues. CDR3 sequence reads: CASMGGWRSGANVLTF.

V and J are TRBV12-3 or TRBV12-4 and TRBJ1-2. CDR3 length: 14 amino acids. Here the CDR3 reads CASSLLASGYGYTF.

The V gene is TRBV5-6, the J gene TRBJ1-4; TCRdb proposes TRBD1, but this gene call is untestable without DNA. CDR1 and CDR2 from the germline V gene are SGHDT and YYEEEE. The CDR3 spans 15 residues. The CDR3 protein is CASSGRDRGGEKLFF.

V and J are TRBV19 and TRBJ2-1; TCRdb's D call of TRBD1 is untestable without DNA. The CDR3 is 13 residues long. Germline lookup yields CDR1 LNHDA and CDR2 SQIVND (reference sequence). CDR3 sequence: CASGDRGTDEQFF. The whole variable domain, filled in from reference TRBV19 and TRBJ2-1, reads DGGITQSPKYLFRKEGQNVTLSCEQNLNHDAMYWYRQDPGQGLRLIYYSQIVNDFQKGDIAEGYSVSREKKESFPLTVTSAQKNPTAFYLCASGDRGTDEQFFGPGTRLTVL.

CDR3: CASSLGAGFYNEQFF. V usage is TRBV5-1 and J usage is TRBJ2-1; TCRdb calls TRBD1, which cannot be checked without DNA. Germline CDR1 is SGHRS and CDR2 is YFSETQ. The CDR3 consists of 15 residues.

V gene TRBV6-1 combines with J gene TRBJ1-5; no DNA is available, so the TRBD1 call from TCRdb remains unchecked. The CDR3 covers 15 residues. CDR1 is MNHNS, CDR2 SASEGT, per germline. This CDR3 is CASPVSRGSNQPQHF.

CDR3 protein: CASSDYTYGYTF. The gene calls are TRBV25-1 and TRBJ1-2. The CDR3 sequence is 12 residues long. CDR1 is MGHDK and CDR2 is SYGVNS in the germline V gene.

The chain couples TRBV12-3 or TRBV12-4 to TRBJ1-2. CDR3 length: 15 amino acids. Here the CDR3 reads CASILAGGTAYGYTF.

The J gene is TRBJ2-3, the V gene TRBV4-1; TCRdb lists TRBD2, though no DNA is available to test this call. This CDR3 has 19 amino acids. CDR1 and CDR2 (germline): MGHRA, YSYEKL. The CDR3 loop reads CASSPGLAGGTAFGDTQYF.

The chain joins TRBV11-2 to TRBJ2-1; with no DNA, the TCRdb D assignment of TRBD1 cannot be verified. The CDR3 totals 15 residues. CDR1 SGHAT and CDR2 FQNNGV come from the germline V gene. The CDR3 sequence is CASSLDPQSYNEQFF.

This chain links TRBV5-7 with TRBJ2-7; TCRdb returns TRBD1, unconfirmable since there is no DNA. TRBV5-7 is reported as an ORF; its role is uncertain. The CDR3 sequence is 17 residues long. CDR3 protein: CASSWGGDPPDLWEQYF.

The rearrangement joins TRBV7-9 to TRBJ2-5; the TCRdb D gene call, TRBD1, has no DNA to confirm it. This CDR3 spans 14 amino acids. CDR1 SEHNR and CDR2 FQNEAQ come from the germline V gene (reference sequence). CDR3 sequence reads: CASSPPGQKKTQYF.

The chain employs TRBV5-8 and TRBJ2-3. Per germline, CDR1 SGHTS and CDR2 YDEGEE. This CDR3 has 15 residues. The CDR3 loop is CASSLAVMNTDTQYF.